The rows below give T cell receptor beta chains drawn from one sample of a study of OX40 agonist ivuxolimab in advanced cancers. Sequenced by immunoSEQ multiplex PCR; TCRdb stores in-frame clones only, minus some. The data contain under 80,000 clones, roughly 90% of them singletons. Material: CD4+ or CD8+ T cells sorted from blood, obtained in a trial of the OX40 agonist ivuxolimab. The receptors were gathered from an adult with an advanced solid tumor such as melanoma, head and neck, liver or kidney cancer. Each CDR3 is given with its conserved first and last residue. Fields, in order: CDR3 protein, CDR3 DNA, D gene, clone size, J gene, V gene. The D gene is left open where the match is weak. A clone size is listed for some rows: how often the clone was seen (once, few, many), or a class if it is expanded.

CASSPLGQGYNEQFF	TGTGCCAGCAGTCCCCTCGGACAGGGCTACAATGAGCAGTTCTTC	TRBD1	.	TRBJ2-1	TRBV27
CASSSNSGQGADEQYF	TGTGCCAGCAGCTCCAACAGTGGACAGGGGGCAGACGAGCAGTACTTC	TRBD1	.	TRBJ2-7	TRBV13
CASSLPHPQGRNQPQHF	TGTGCCAGCAGCTTACCGCATCCCCAGGGTCGGAATCAGCCCCAGCATTTT	.	.	TRBJ1-5	TRBV11-3
CASSVDRNTDTQYF	TGTGCCAGCAGTGTAGACAGGAACACAGATACGCAGTATTTT	.	.	TRBJ2-3	TRBV9
CAIRGQETQYF	TGTGCCATCAGGGGGCAAGAGACCCAGTACTTC	TRBD1	.	TRBJ2-5	TRBV11-2
CASSDIPPYEQYF	TGTGCCAGTAGTGATATACCCCCCTACGAGCAGTACTTC	.	.	TRBJ2-7	TRBV19
CASSGSGGPYNEQFF	TGTGCCAGCAGCGGTAGCGGGGGGCCTTACAATGAGCAGTTCTTC	TRBD2	.	TRBJ2-1	TRBV9
CASNSRGGDSTEAFF	TGTGCCAGTAACAGCCGAGGGGGCGACAGCACTGAAGCTTTCTTT	TRBD1	.	TRBJ1-1	TRBV19
CASSSGVYGYTF	TGTGCCAGCAGCTCAGGGGTCTATGGCTACACCTTC	.	once	TRBJ1-2	TRBV11-2
CSVFMETGELFF	TGCAGCGTTTTTATGGAAACCGGGGAGCTGTTTTTT	.	.	TRBJ2-2	TRBV29-1
CASSSGTGVGNTIYF	TGTGCCAGCAGCTCCGGGACAGGGGTTGGAAACACCATATATTTT	TRBD1	.	TRBJ1-3	TRBV9
CASRNLWAAESGYTF	TGTGCCAGCAGGAACCTATGGGCTGCGGAGTCTGGCTACACCTTC	.	.	TRBJ1-2	TRBV6-5
CASSFGPGIMNTEAFF	TGTGCCAGCAGCTTCGGTCCAGGCATTATGAACACTGAAGCTTTCTTT	.	.	TRBJ1-1	TRBV11-2
CASSLGTGPTGELFF	TGTGCCAGCAGCTTAGGGACAGGGCCCACCGGGGAGCTGTTTTTT	TRBD1	.	TRBJ2-2	TRBV7-6
CASSVGGSGGETQYF	TGTGCCAGCAGCGTAGGGGGTAGCGGGGGGGAGACGCAGTATTTT	TRBD2	.	TRBJ2-3	TRBV9
CASSLSTSGYTF	TGTGCCAGCAGCTTATCAACATCTGGCTACACCTTC	.	many	TRBJ1-2	TRBV7-9
CASSGGLNTEAFF	TGTGCCAGCAGTGGGGGTCTGAACACTGAAGCTTTCTTT	.	.	TRBJ1-1	TRBV2
CASSLPSGGGTDTQYF	TGTGCCAGCAGCCTACCTAGCGGGGGAGGCACAGATACGCAGTATTTT	TRBD2	once	TRBJ2-3	TRBV7-9
CASSLTGFGNQPQHF	TGTGCCAGCAGTCTTACAGGGTTTGGCAATCAGCCCCAGCATTTT	.	few	TRBJ1-5	TRBV27
CASSPRLGSDTQYF	TGTGCCAGCAGTCCCAGATTAGGCTCAGATACGCAGTATTTT	.	.	TRBJ2-3	TRBV27
CASSPRRPNNEKLFF	TGTGCCAGCAGCCCTCGGCGGCCGAATAATGAAAAACTGTTTTTT	.	.	TRBJ1-4	TRBV7-4
CSVQGAPSYEQYF	TGCAGCGTTCAGGGGGCCCCCTCTTACGAGCAGTACTTC	TRBD1	.	TRBJ2-7	TRBV29-1
CASGFGDLNTEAFF	TGTGCTAGTGGTTTCGGGGATTTGAACACTGAAGCTTTCTTT	.	.	TRBJ1-1	TRBV12-5
CASSPDLTGAPEAFF	TGTGCCAGCAGCCCTGACCTGACAGGGGCCCCTGAAGCTTTCTTT	TRBD1	.	TRBJ1-1	TRBV14
CASSSPFRLNTQYF	TGTGCCAGCAGCTCCCCGTTCAGGTTGAATACGCAGTATTTT	.	.	TRBJ2-3	TRBV7-9
CASSSLAGAYNEQFF	TGTGCCAGCAGTTCCCTAGCGGGGGCTTACAATGAGCAGTTCTTC	TRBD2	.	TRBJ2-1	TRBV5-6
CASSIGTGGNQPQHF	TGTGCCAGTAGTATAGGGACAGGGGGCAATCAGCCCCAGCATTTT	TRBD1	.	TRBJ1-5	TRBV19
CASSIGGNTEAFF	TGTGCCAGTAGTATCGGGGGGAACACTGAAGCTTTCTTT	.	.	TRBJ1-1	TRBV19
CASSALLGERETQYF	TGTGCCAGCAGTGCCCTCCTGGGGGAGAGAGAGACCCAGTACTTC	.	once	TRBJ2-5	TRBV2
CASSEGTGSYEQYF	TGTGCCAGCAGTGAAGGGACAGGGTCCTACGAGCAGTACTTC	TRBD1	.	TRBJ2-7	TRBV2
CASSFGVSGANVLTF	TGTGCCAGCAGTTTTGGAGTCTCTGGGGCCAACGTCCTGACTTTC	.	.	TRBJ2-6	TRBV27
CASSVTGGYKVVYGYTF	TGTGCCAGCAGCGTAACAGGGGGATATAAAGTCGTATATGGCTACACCTTC	TRBD1	once	TRBJ1-2	TRBV7-2
CATLDGVRFEDTYEQYF	TGTGCCACCCTGGACGGTGTGCGTTTTGAGGATACCTACGAGCAGTACTTC	.	.	TRBJ2-7	TRBV10-3
CASSSGYEQYF	TGTGCCAGCAGCTCAGGGTACGAGCAGTACTTC	.	.	TRBJ2-7	TRBV5-6